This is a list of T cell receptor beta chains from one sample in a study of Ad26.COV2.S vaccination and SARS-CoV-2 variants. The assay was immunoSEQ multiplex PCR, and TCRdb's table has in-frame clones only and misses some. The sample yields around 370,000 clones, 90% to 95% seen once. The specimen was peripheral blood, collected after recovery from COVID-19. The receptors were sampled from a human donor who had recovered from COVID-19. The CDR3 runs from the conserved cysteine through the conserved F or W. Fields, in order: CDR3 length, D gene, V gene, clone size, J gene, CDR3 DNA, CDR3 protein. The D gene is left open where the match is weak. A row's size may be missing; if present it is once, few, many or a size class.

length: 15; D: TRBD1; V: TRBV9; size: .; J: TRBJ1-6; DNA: TGTGCCAGCAGCGCCGGACAGGGTGAAAATTCACCCCTCCACTTT; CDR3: CASSAGQGENSPLHF
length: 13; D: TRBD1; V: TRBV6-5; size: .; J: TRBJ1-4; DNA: TGTGCCAGCAACCGGGACAGGGCTGAAAAACTGTTTTTT; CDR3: CASNRDRAEKLFF
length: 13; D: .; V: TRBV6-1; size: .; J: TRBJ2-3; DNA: TGTGCCAGCAGTGAAGGCGGGGCCAATACGCAGTATTTT; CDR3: CASSEGGANTQYF
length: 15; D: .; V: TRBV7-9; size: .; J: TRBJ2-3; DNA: TGTGCCAGCAGCTTAGCGGGGGCCCGCACAGATACGCAGTATTTT; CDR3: CASSLAGARTDTQYF
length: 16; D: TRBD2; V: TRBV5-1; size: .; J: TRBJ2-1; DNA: TGCGCCAGCAGCCCAAGGACTAGCGGGGGGGTAAATGAGCAGTTCTTC; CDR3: CASSPRTSGGVNEQFF
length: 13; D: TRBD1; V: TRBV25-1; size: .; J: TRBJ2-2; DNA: TGTGCCAGCATCGGACAGGGCCCCGGGGAGCTGTTTTTT; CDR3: CASIGQGPGELFF
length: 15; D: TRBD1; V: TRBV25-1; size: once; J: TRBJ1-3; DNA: TGTGCCAGCAGTCGGACAGGGGGTTCTGGAAACACCATATATTTT; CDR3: CASSRTGGSGNTIYF
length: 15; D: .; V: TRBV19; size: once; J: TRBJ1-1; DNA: TGTGCCAGTAGTACCATTACAAAACCGAACACTGAAGCTTTCTTT; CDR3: CASSTITKPNTEAFF
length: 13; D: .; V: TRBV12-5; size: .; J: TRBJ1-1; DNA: TGTGCTAGTGTTGGGGTAGGGGACACTGAAGCTTTCTTT; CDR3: CASVGVGDTEAFF
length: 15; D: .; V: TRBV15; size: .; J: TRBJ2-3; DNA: TGTGCCACCGCCCTTTTGGGGGAGAACACAGATACGCAGTATTTT; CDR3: CATALLGENTDTQYF
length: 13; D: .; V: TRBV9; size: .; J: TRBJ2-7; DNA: TGTGCCAGCAGCCCGGACAGACCCTACGAGCAGTACTTC; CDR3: CASSPDRPYEQYF
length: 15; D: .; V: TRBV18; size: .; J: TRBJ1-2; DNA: TGTGCCAGCTCACCACCAGGAGGGGCTAACTATGGCTACACCTTC; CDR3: CASSPPGGANYGYTF
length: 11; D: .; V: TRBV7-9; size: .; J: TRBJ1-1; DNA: TGTGCCAGCCGCGGGGGGCCTGAAGCTTTCTTT; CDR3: CASRGGPEAFF
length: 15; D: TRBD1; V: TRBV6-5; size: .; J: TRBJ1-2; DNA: TGTGCCAGCAGTCGGGGGGGACAGGGGAGAGGCGGCTACACCTTC; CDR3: CASSRGGQGRGGYTF
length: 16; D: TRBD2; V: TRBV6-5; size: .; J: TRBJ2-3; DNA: TGTGCCAGCAGTTACTCCGGGACTAGCGGCACAGATACGCAGTATTTT; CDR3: CASSYSGTSGTDTQYF
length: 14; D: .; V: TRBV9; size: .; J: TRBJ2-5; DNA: TGTGCCAGCAGCGTAGCGGTGGGCCAAGAGACCCAGTACTTC; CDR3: CASSVAVGQETQYF
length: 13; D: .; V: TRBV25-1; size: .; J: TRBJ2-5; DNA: TGTGCCAGCAGGGGGGAGTACCAAGAGACCCAGTACTTC; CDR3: CASRGEYQETQYF
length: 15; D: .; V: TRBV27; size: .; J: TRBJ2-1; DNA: TGTGCCAGCAGTTTACTTCGAGAATCGAACAATGAGCAGTTCTTC; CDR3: CASSLLRESNNEQFF
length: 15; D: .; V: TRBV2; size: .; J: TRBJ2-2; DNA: TGTGCCAGCAGTGAAATCAGGGGAGGCACCGGGGAGCTGTTTTTT; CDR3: CASSEIRGGTGELFF
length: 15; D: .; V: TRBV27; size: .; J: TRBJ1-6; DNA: TGTGCCAGCAGTCTATGGCAGGGATCAAATTCACCCCTCCACTTT; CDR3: CASSLWQGSNSPLHF
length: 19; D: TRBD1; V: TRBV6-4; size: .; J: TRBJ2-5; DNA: TGTGCCAGCAGTGACAGGGGGCCTTATAAAGGGGGCCAAGAAGAGACCCAGTACTTC; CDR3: CASSDRGPYKGGQEETQYF
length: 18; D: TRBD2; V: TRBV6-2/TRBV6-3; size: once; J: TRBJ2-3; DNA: TGTGCCAGCAGTTCCCACCCTACGACTAGCGGGCCGGGAGATACGCAGTATTTT; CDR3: CASSSHPTTSGPGDTQYF
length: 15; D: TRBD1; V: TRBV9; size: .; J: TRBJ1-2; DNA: TGTGCCAGCAGCGGACCGGGACAGGGGGGCTATGGCTACACCTTC; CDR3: CASSGPGQGGYGYTF
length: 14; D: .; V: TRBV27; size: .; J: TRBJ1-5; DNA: TGTGCCAGCAGTTTAGGGGGGACCAATCAGCCCCAGCATTTT; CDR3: CASSLGGTNQPQHF
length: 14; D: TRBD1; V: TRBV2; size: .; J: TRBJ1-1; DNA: TGTGCCAGCGAAGGGACAGGGTCGAACACTGAAGCTTTCTTT; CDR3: CASEGTGSNTEAFF
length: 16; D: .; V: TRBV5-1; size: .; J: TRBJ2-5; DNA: TGCGCCAGCAGTTCTGCGAAGGGTGTTCTGCAAGAGACCCAGTACTTC; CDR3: CASSSAKGVLQETQYF
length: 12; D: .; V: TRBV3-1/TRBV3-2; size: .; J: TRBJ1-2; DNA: TGTGCCAGCAGCCAGGGATCAGGAGGCTACACCTTC; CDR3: CASSQGSGGYTF
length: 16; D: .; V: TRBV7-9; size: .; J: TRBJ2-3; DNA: TGTGCCAGCAGCCCCTTTGGGGGGCCGAGAACAGATACGCAGTATTTT; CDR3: CASSPFGGPRTDTQYF
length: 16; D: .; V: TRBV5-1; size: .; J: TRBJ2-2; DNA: TGCGCCAGCAGCTTGGAGGTGACAGGACCCCCCGGGGAGCTGTTTTTT; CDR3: CASSLEVTGPPGELFF
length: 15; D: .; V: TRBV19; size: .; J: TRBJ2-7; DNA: TGTGCCAGTAGTATAGCCCCGACAGTTTCCTACGAGCAGTACTTC; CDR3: CASSIAPTVSYEQYF
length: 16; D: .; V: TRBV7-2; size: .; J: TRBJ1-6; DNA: TGTGCCAGCAGCAAAGGGAGGAGCTCCTATAATTCACCCCTCCACTTT; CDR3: CASSKGRSSYNSPLHF
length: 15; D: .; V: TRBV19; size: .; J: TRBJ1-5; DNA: TGTGCCGTCTCAATGGGAAGGAATAGCAATCAGCCCCAGCATTTT; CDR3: CAVSMGRNSNQPQHF
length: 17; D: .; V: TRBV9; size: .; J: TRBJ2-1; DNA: TGTGCCAGCAGCATACAGGGTAGCCAAAGCTCCTACAATGAGCAGTTCTTC; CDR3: CASSIQGSQSSYNEQFF
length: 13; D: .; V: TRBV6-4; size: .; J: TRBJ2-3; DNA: TGTGCCAGCAGTGACTCGGGGGCAGATACGCAGTATTTT; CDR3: CASSDSGADTQYF
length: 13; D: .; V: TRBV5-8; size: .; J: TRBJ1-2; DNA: TGTGCCAGCATCTTGGACCCAGGGGATGGCTACACCTTC; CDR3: CASILDPGDGYTF
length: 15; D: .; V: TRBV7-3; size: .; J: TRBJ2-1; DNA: TGTGCCAGCAGCTTAAACGGGGGTCCATACAATGAGCAGTTCTTC; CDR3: CASSLNGGPYNEQFF
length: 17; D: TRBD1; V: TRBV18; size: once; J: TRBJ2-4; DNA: TGTGCCAGCTCACCAACGGGACAGGGGGCTTCCAAAAACATTCAGTACTTC; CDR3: CASSPTGQGASKNIQYF